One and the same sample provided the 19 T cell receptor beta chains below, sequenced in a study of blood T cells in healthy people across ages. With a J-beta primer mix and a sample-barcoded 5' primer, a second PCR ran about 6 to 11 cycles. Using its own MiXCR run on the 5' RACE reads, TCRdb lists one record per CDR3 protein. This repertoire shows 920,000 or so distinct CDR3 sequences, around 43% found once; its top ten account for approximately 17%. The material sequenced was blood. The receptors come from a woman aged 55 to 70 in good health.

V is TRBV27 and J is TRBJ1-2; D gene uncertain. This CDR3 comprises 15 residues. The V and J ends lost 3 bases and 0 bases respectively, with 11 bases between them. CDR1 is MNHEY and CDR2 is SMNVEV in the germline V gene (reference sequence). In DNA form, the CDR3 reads TGTGCCAGCAGTTTCTCCCGGCGAACTAACTATGGCTACACCTTC. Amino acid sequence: CASSFSRRTNYGYTF.

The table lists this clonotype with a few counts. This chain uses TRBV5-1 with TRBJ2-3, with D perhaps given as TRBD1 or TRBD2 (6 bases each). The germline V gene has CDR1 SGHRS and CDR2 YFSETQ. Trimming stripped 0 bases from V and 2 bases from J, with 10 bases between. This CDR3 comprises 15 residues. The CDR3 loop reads CASSLDPGATDTQYF. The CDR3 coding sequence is TGCGCCAGCAGCTTGGATCCGGGGGCCACAGATACGCAGTATTTT. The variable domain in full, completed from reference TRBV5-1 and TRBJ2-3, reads KAGVTQTPRYLIKTRGQQVTLSCSPISGHRSVSWYQQTPGQGLQFLFEYFSETQRNKGNFPGRFSGRQFSNSRSEMNVSTLELGDSALYLCASSLDPGATDTQYFGPGTRLTVL.

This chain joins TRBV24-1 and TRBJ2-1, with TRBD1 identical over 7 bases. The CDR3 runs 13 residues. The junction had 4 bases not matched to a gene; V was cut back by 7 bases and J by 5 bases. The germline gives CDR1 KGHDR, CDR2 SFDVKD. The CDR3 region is CATRQGPNNEQFF. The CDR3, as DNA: TGTGCCACCAGACAGGGGCCTAACAATGAGCAGTTCTTC.

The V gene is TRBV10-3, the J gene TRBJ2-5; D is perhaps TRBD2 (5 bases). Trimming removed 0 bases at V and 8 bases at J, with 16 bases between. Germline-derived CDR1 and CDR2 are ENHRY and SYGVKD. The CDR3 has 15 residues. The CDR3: CAISESNGQEVTQYF. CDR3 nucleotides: TGTGCCATCAGTGAGTCGAACGGCCAGGAGGTCACCCAGTACTTC.

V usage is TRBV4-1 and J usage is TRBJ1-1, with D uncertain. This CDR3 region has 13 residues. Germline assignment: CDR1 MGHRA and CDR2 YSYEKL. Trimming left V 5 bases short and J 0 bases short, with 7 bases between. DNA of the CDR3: TGCGCCAGCAGCGGGGTTATGAACACTGAAGCTTTCTTT. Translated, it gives CASSGVMNTEAFF.

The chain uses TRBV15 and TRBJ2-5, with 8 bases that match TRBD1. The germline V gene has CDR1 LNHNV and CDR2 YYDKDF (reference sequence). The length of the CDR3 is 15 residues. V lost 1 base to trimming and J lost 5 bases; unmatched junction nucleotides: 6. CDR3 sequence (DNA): TGTGCCACCAGCAGAGTGGGGACAGGTTCGGAGACCCAGTACTTC. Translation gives CATSRVGTGSETQYF.

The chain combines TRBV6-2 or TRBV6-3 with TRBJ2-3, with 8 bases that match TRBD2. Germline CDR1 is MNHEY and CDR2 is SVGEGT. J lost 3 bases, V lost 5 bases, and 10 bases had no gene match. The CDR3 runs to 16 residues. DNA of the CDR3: TGTGCCAGCAGTCAAACACTAGCGGACTTAACAGATACGCAGTATTTT. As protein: CASSQTLADLTDTQYF.

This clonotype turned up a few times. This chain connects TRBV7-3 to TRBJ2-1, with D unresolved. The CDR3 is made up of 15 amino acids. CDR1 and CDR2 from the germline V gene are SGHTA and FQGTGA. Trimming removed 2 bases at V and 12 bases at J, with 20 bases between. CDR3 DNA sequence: TGTGCCAGCAGCTTAGAGATTGGGCCCATAACGATGCAGTTCTTC. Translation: CASSLEIGPITMQFF.

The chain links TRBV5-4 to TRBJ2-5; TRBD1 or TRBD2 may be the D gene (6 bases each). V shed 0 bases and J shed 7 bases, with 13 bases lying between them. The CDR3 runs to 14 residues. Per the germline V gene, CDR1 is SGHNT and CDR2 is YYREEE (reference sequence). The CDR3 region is CASSLDGGLGTQYF. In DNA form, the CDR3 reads TGTGCCAGCAGCTTGGATGGGGGGCTAGGGACCCAGTACTTC.

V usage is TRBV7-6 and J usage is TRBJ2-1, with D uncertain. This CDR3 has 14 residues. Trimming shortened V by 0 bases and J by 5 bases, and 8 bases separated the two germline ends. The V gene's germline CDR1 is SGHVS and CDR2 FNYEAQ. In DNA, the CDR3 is TGTGCCAGCAGCTTAGCAGGGTGGAACAATGAGCAGTTCTTC. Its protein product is CASSLAGWNNEQFF.

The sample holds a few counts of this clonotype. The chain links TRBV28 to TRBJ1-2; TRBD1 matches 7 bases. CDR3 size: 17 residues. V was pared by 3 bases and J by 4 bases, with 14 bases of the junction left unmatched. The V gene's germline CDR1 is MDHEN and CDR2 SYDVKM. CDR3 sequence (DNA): TGTGCCAGCAGTTTCAAATACCGACAGGGTGATACCTATGGCTACACCTTC. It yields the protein CASSFKYRQGDTYGYTF.

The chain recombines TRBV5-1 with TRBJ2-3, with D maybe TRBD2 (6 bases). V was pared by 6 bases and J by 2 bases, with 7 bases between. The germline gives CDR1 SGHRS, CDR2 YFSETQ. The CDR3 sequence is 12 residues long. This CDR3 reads CASKLATDTQYF. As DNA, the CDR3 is TGCGCCAGCAAACTAGCCACAGATACGCAGTATTTT.

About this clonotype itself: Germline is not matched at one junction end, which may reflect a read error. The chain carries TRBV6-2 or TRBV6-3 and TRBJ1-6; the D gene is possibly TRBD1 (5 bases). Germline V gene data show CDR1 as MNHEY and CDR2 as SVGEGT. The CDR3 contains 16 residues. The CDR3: CASSLTGPKRASPPHF. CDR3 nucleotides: TGTGCCAGCAGTCTGACGGGACCAAAAAGGGCTTCACCCCCCCACTTT.

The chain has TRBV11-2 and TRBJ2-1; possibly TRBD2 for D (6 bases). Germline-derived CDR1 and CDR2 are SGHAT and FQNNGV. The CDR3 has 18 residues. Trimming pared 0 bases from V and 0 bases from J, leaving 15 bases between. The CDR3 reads CASSLDLGSGSSYNEQFF. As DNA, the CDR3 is TGTGCCAGCAGCTTAGATCTGGGTAGCGGTAGCTCCTACAATGAGCAGTTCTTC.

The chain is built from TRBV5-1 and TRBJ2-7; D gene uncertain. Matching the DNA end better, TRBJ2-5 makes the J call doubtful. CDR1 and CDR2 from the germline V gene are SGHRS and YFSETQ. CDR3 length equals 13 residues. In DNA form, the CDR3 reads TGCGCCAGCAGCTTTGAATCGGTCGGGACCCAGTACTTC. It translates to CASSFESVGTQYF.

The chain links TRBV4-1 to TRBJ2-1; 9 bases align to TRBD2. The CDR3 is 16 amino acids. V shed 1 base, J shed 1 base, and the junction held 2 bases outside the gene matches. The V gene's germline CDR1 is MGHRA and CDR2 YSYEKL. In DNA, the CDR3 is TGCGCCAGCAGCCAAGGACTAGCGGTTTCCTACAATGAGCAGTTCTTC. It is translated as CASSQGLAVSYNEQFF.

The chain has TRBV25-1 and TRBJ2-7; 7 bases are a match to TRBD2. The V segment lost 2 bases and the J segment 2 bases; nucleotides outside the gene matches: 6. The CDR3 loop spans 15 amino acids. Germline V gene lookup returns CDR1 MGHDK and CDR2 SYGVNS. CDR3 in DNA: TGTGCCAGCAGTGAAGGCCCTAGCGGCCCCTACGAGCAGTACTTC. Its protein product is CASSEGPSGPYEQYF.

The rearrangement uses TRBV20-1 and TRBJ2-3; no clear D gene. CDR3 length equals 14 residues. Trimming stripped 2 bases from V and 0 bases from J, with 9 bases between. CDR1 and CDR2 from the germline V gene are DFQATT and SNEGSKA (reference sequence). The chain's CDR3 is CSARRHLSTDTQYF. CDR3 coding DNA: TGCAGTGCTAGAAGACATCTTAGCACAGATACGCAGTATTTT.

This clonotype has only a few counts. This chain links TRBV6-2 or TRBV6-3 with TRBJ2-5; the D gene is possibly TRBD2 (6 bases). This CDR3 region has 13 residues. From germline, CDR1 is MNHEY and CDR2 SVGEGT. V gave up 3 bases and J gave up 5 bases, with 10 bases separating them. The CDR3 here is CASSYIGGETQYF. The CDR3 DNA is TGTGCCAGCAGTTATATAGGAGGGGAGACCCAGTACTTC.